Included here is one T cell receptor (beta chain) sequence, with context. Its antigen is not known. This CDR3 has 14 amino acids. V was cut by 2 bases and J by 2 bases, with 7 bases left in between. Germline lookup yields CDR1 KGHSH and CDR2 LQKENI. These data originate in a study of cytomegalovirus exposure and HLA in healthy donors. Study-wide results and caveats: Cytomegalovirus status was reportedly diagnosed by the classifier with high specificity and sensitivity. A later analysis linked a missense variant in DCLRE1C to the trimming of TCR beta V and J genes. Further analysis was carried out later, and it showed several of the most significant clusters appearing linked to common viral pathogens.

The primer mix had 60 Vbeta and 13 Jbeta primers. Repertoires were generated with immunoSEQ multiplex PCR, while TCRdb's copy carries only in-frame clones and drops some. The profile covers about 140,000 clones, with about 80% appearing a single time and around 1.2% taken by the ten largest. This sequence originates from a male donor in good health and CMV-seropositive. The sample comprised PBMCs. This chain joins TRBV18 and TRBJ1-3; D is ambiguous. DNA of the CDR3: TGTGCCAGCTCACCATTAGATACTGGAAACACCATATATTTT. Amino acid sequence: CASSPLDTGNTIYF.